A single sample gave rise to the 10 T cell receptor beta chains below, sequenced in a study of cytomegalovirus exposure and HLA in healthy donors. PCR used 60 Vbeta primers and 13 Jbeta primers. The protocol was immunoSEQ multiplex PCR, while the TCRdb copy is restricted to in-frame clones and leaves out a portion. The sample gives 100,000 to 150,000 clones, about 81% of which show up once; roughly 3% is in the top ten. Material for sequencing was PBMCs. The receptors stem from a woman between 40 and 50 years old in good health and CMV-seropositive.

The rearrangement joins TRBV9 to TRBJ1-1, with D possibly TRBD1 on 5 matching bases. Per germline, CDR1 SGDLS and CDR2 YYNGEE. The CDR3 runs 14 residues. The germline V and J ends were trimmed by 1 base and 1 base, with 8 bases remaining between them. The CDR3 region has the DNA TGTGCCAGCAGCGTAAGTGGGGCGAACACTGAAGCTTTCTTT. Translating it yields CASSVSGANTEAFF. The variable domain in full, with the rest retrieved from reference TRBV9 and TRBJ1-1, is DSGVTQTPKHLITATGQRVTLRCSPRSGDLSVYWYQQSLDQGLQFLIQYYNGEERAKGNILERFSAQQFPDLHSELNLSSLELGDSALYFCASSVSGANTEAFFGQGTRLTVV.

V is TRBV19 and J is TRBJ2-7, with D maybe TRBD2 (6 bases). The CDR3 contains 17 residues. The ends were cut back, 3 bases at V and 4 bases at J, with 22 bases in the middle. Germline values: CDR1 LNHDA, CDR2 SQIVND (reference sequence). The DNA for the CDR3 is TGTGCCAGTAGTATGTACGGGGGAAGTCGGGGGATATACGAGCAGTACTTC. It codes for CASSMYGGSRGIYEQYF.

The chain employs TRBV9 and TRBJ2-5, with 11 bases lining up with TRBD2. V dropped 4 bases and J dropped 4; count of bases not matched to a gene: 15. The CDR3 is made up of 18 amino acids. Germline V gene sequence: CDR1 SGDLS, CDR2 YYNGEE. The CDR3 region is CASSPFSSGGPERETQYF. The DNA of the CDR3 is TGTGCCAGCAGCCCCTTTTCTAGCGGGGGGCCGGAGAGAGAGACCCAGTACTTC.

CDR3 amino acids: CASSSGHDEKLFF. The CDR3 DNA reads TGCGCCAGCAGCTCGGGACACGATGAAAAACTGTTTTTT. The rearrangement links TRBV5-1 to TRBJ1-4; perhaps TRBD1 as D (6 bases). Trimming took off 3 bases at V and 6 bases at J, with 9 bases between the two ends. The V gene's germline CDR1 is SGHRS and CDR2 YFSETQ. The CDR3 loop spans 13 amino acids.

The CDR3 nucleotides read TGTGCCAGCAGCTTAAATCCCTCTTTAGGGCGGGGTGAAAAACTGTTTTTT. It yields the protein CASSLNPSLGRGEKLFF. The J gene is TRBJ1-4, the V gene TRBV7-2; D uncertain. V lost 2 bases and J lost 7, with 20 bases in between. The CDR3 length is 17 residues. In germline, CDR1 is SGHTA, CDR2 FQGNSA. Variable domain in full (rest from reference TRBV7-2 and TRBJ1-4): GAGVSQSPSNKVTEKGKDVELRCDPISGHTALYWYRQSLGQGLEFLIYFQGNSAPDKSGLPSDRFSAERTGGSVSTLTIQRTQQEDSAVYLCASSLNPSLGRGEKLFFGSGTQLSVL.

The genes are TRBV11-3 and TRBJ2-1; 7 nucleotides match TRBD2. V shed 5 bases, J shed 0 bases, and the junction held 10 bases outside the gene matches. This CDR3 spans 17 amino acids. Germline V lookup: CDR1 SGHNT, CDR2 YENEEA. The CDR3 sequence is CASSEASSGSSYNEQFF. In nucleotides, the CDR3 is TGTGCCAGCAGCGAGGCGTCTAGCGGAAGCTCCTACAATGAGCAGTTCTTC. Looking up the rest from reference TRBV11-3 and TRBJ2-1 gives the full variable domain: EAGVVQSPRYKIIEKKQPVAFWCNPISGHNTLYWYLQNLGQGPELLIRYENEEAVDDSQLPKDRFSAERLKGVDSTLKIQPAELGDSAVYLCASSEASSGSSYNEQFFGPGTRLTVL.

Written as DNA, the CDR3 is TGTGCCAGCAGTTTGGGGGGGCTAAACCCCAATCAGCCCCAGCATTTT. Translation gives CASSLGGLNPNQPQHF. J is TRBJ1-5 and V is TRBV28; TRBD1 might be the D (6 bases). The length of the CDR3 is 16 residues. Deletions cut 3 bases from V and 3 bases from J, with 15 bases between. The germline V gene encodes CDR1 MDHEN and CDR2 SYDVKM.

This clone has just a few counts. The V call is TRBV7-2, the J call TRBJ1-6; 7 bases map to TRBD1. Germline V gene lookup returns CDR1 SGHTA and CDR2 FQGNSA. CDR3 size: 14 residues. Trimming cost V 5 bases and J 7 bases; bases outside gene matches: 5. CDR3 loop: CASSRGQLNSPLHF. DNA of the CDR3: TGTGCCAGCAGCAGGGGACAGCTCAATTCACCCCTCCACTTT.

The J gene is TRBJ2-3, the V gene TRBV28, with D uncertain. Germline CDR1 reads MDHEN; CDR2 reads SYDVKM. The germline V and J ends were trimmed by 7 bases and 0 bases, with 11 bases remaining between them. The CDR3 has 14 amino acids. The CDR3: CASKRPISTDTQYF. Written as DNA, the CDR3 is TGTGCCAGCAAACGCCCTATAAGCACAGATACGCAGTATTTT. The full variable domain, its missing parts supplied by reference TRBV28 and TRBJ2-3, is DVKVTQSSRYLVKRTGEKVFLECVQDMDHENMFWYRQDPGLGLRLIYFSYDVKMKEKGDIPEGYSVSREKKERFSLILESASTNQTSMYLCASKRPISTDTQYFGPGTRLTVL.

This clone is a singleton in its sample. This sequence joins TRBV30 and TRBJ2-5, with 8 bases that match TRBD2. The germline V gene encodes CDR1 GTSNPN and CDR2 SVGIG (reference sequence). Unmatched junction bases numbered 8, after V lost 0 bases and J lost 5 bases. The CDR3 runs to 15 residues. The chain's CDR3 is CAWSVSSGGQETQYF. Here the CDR3 DNA reads TGTGCCTGGAGTGTATCGAGCGGGGGTCAGGAGACCCAGTACTTC. The full variable domain, rest sourced from reference TRBV30 and TRBJ2-5, is SQTIHQWPATLVQPVGSPLSLECTVEGTSNPNLYWYRQAAGRGLQLLFYSVGIGQISSEVPQNLSASRPQDRQFILSSKKLLLSDSGFYLCAWSVSSGGQETQYFGPGTRLLVL.